Listed here are 26 T cell receptor beta chains from one sample, sequenced in a study of T-cell reconstitution after alpha-beta-depleted transplantation in children. Unique molecular identifiers were used to barcode this TCRbeta library. Using its own MiXCR run on the PCR reads, TCRdb lists one record per CDR3 protein. Among about 240,000 distinct CDR3 sequences, 12% were seen once, and the ten largest hold over 2%. This sample comprised PBMCs from the stem cell graft donor, obtained from the stem cell graft. These receptor sequences come from a human donor who donated a stem cell graft to a child with acute lymphoblastic leukemia.

This clonotype was counted many times. The chain has TRBV29-1 and TRBJ2-1, with a possible D match to TRBD2 (6 bases). The V end lost 8 bases, the J end lost 0 bases, and 14 bases lay between the germline ends. From germline, CDR1 is SQVTM and CDR2 ANQGSEA. The CDR3 runs 14 residues. The chain's CDR3 is CSLSGRGSYNEQFF. The DNA for the CDR3 is TGCAGCCTGAGCGGGCGCGGCTCCTACAATGAGCAGTTCTTC.

This clonotype was observed at least ten times. The chain employs TRBV12-5 and TRBJ2-1; 8 positions match TRBD1. The CDR3 is 15 residues long. The trim removed 1 base at V and 1 base at J, leaving 0 bases unmatched. The germline V gene encodes CDR1 LGHNT and CDR2 FRNRAP. The CDR3 coding sequence is TGTGCTAGTGGTTTGGGACAGGGGTCCTACAATGAGCAGTTCTTC. This gives the protein CASGLGQGSYNEQFF. The entire variable domain, with the rest obtained from reference TRBV12-5 and TRBJ2-1, is as follows: DARVTQTPRHKVTEMGQEVTMRCQPILGHNTVFWYRQTMMQGLELLAYFRNRAPLDDSGMPKDRFSAEMPDATLATLKIQPSEPRDSAVYFCASGLGQGSYNEQFFGPGTRLTVL.

At least ten counts were recorded for this clonotype. CDR3 amino acids: CASSRGNTGELFF. As DNA, the CDR3 is TGCGCCAGCAGCCGGGGAAACACCGGGGAGCTGTTTTTT. The chain links TRBV5-1 to TRBJ2-2, with D possibly TRBD2 on 5 matching bases. Germline CDR1 reads SGHRS; CDR2 reads YFSETQ. The ends were cut back, 4 bases at V and 2 bases at J, with 6 bases in the middle. This CDR3 is 13 amino acids long. The full variable domain, in which reference TRBV5-1 and TRBJ2-2 provide the parts outside the CDR3, is KAGVTQTPRYLIKTRGQQVTLSCSPISGHRSVSWYQQTPGQGLQFLFEYFSETQRNKGNFPGRFSGRQFSNSRSEMNVSTLELGDSALYLCASSRGNTGELFFGEGSRLTVL.

This clonotype was counted ten times or more. The rearrangement links TRBV12-3 or TRBV12-4 to TRBJ1-6, with D perhaps TRBD1 (6 bases). The CDR3 sequence is 15 residues long. The germline V and J ends were trimmed by 6 bases and 6 bases, with 15 bases remaining between them. The CDR3 coding sequence is TGTGCCAGCAGCCGCCTCTTAGGGGGTAATTCACCCCTCCACTTT. Protein sequence: CASSRLLGGNSPLHF.

This clonotype was seen ten or more times. This chain connects TRBV12-3 or TRBV12-4 to TRBJ2-2; possible D gene TRBD1, 5 bases. V was clipped by 5 bases and J by 1 base, with 14 bases between them. The CDR3 runs 16 residues. The CDR3 protein is CASSRGLVGNTGELFF. CDR3 DNA: TGTGCCAGCAGTAGGGGTCTTGTGGGGAACACCGGGGAGCTGTTTTTT.

A few counts support this clonotype. This chain joins TRBV30 and TRBJ1-5; TRBD1 might be the D (6 bases). This CDR3 spans 16 amino acids. CDR1 is GTSNPN and CDR2 is SVGIG in the germline V gene (reference sequence). The V end lost 3 bases, the J end lost 7 bases, and 22 bases lay between the germline ends. CDR3 DNA: TGTGCCTGGAGCCGAAACCGACAGGAGGTTGAGCAGCCCCAGCATTTT. Translating it yields CAWSRNRQEVEQPQHF.

The table lists this clonotype with many counts. V usage is TRBV12-3 or TRBV12-4 and J usage is TRBJ1-1, with 8 positions matching TRBD1. V shed 2 bases and J 8 bases; nucleotides not matched to a gene: 4. The CDR3 covers 13 residues. Here the CDR3 reads CASSLQGAGEAFF. CDR3 nucleotide sequence: TGTGCCAGCAGTTTACAGGGGGCGGGCGAAGCTTTCTTT.

The gene calls are TRBV4-2 and TRBJ2-7, with D perhaps assigned TRBD1 or TRBD2 (5 bases each). Germline V gene lookup returns CDR1 LGHNA and CDR2 YNFKEQ. V was cut by 3 bases and J by 3 bases, with 9 bases left in between. The CDR3 has 13 amino acids. CDR3: CASSHGDLYEQYF. DNA of the CDR3: TGTGCCAGCAGCCATGGGGACCTCTACGAGCAGTACTTC.

The chain carries TRBV12-5 and TRBJ2-5, with D perhaps TRBD1 or TRBD2 (5 bases each). In germline, CDR1 is LGHNT, CDR2 FRNRAP. Trimming left V 6 bases short and J 1 base short, with 9 bases between. CDR3 size: 13 residues. For the CDR3, the DNA is TGTGCTAGTGGCCCAGGGAGCCAAGAGACCCAGTACTTC. It is translated as CASGPGSQETQYF.

This clonotype was found many times. The chain uses TRBV2 and TRBJ1-5, with no clear D. This CDR3 comprises 16 residues. Trimming shortened V by 0 bases and J by 0 bases, and 9 bases separated the two germline ends. Germline-derived CDR1 and CDR2 are SNHLY and FYNNEI. The CDR3 here is CASSEASGSSNQPQHF. In nucleotides, the CDR3 is TGTGCCAGCAGTGAAGCGTCCGGGTCTAGCAATCAGCCCCAGCATTTT.

Details on this clonotype: This may stem from a read error, because a much larger clone lies one nucleotide away. V usage is TRBV10-3 and J usage is TRBJ1-5; D is uncertain. Germline V lookup: CDR1 ENHRY, CDR2 SYGVKD. This CDR3 spans 12 amino acids. CDR3 amino acids: CAITDGNQPRHF. The CDR3 DNA reads as TGTGCCATCACCGATGGAAATCAGCCCCGGCATTTT.

This clonotype occurred many times. The CDR3 region is CASQERGQGSSEQYF. CDR3 coding DNA: TGCGCCAGCCAGGAGAGGGGACAGGGGTCGAGCGAGCAGTACTTC. J is TRBJ2-7 and V is TRBV5-1, with 10 bases aligning to TRBD1. V lost 7 bases, J lost 6 bases, and 13 bases stayed unmatched. Germline V gene data show CDR1 as SGHRS and CDR2 as YFSETQ. CDR3 length: 15 amino acids.

Ten or more counts support this clonotype. The chain is built from TRBV5-1 and TRBJ2-3; D is possibly TRBD2 (6 bases). The CDR3 is 16 residues long. Germline V gene lookup returns CDR1 SGHRS and CDR2 YFSETQ. V lost 4 bases and J lost 4, with 19 bases in between. The CDR3 DNA is TGCGCCAGCAGCGCGCGGACCGGGGGTAGGGCAGATACGCAGTATTTT. Translation: CASSARTGGRADTQYF. The whole variable domain, filled in from reference TRBV5-1 and TRBJ2-3, reads KAGVTQTPRYLIKTRGQQVTLSCSPISGHRSVSWYQQTPGQGLQFLFEYFSETQRNKGNFPGRFSGRQFSNSRSEMNVSTLELGDSALYLCASSARTGGRADTQYFGPGTRLTVL.

This clonotype was seen repeatedly, ten times or more. The rearrangement uses TRBV6-2 or TRBV6-3 and TRBJ1-1; weak D call: TRBD1 (5 bases). This CDR3 is built from 13 residues. V lost 0 bases and J lost 4, with 6 bases in between. Germline assignment: CDR1 MNHEY and CDR2 SVGEGT. CDR3 DNA sequence: TGTGCCAGCAGTTACTCGAGGGGCACTGAAGCTTTCTTT. This codes for CASSYSRGTEAFF.

This clonotype was observed many times. CDR3 residues: CASSYSRPEETQYF. DNA of the CDR3: TGTGCCAGCAGTTACTCTAGACCAGAAGAGACCCAGTACTTC. The chain has TRBV6-5 and TRBJ2-5; D gene ambiguous. From germline, CDR1 is MNHEY and CDR2 SVGAGI. CDR3 length equals 14 residues. The V gene lost 0 bases and the J gene lost 3 bases, with 8 bases spanning the gap.

This clonotype has a handful of counts. The genes are TRBV29-1 and TRBJ2-1; D might be TRBD2 (6 bases). Trimming took off 7 bases at V and 5 bases at J, with 15 bases between the two ends. CDR3 length: 13 amino acids. CDR1 is SQVTM, CDR2 ANQGSEA, per germline. CDR3 loop: CSAVVSSDNEQFF. The CDR3 DNA sequence: TGCAGCGCCGTGGTGTCTAGCGACAATGAGCAGTTCTTC.

In this sample, this clonotype turned up many times. The rearrangement joins TRBV12-3 or TRBV12-4 to TRBJ1-1; D not certain. V dropped 5 bases and J dropped 2 bases, with 9 bases sitting between them. This CDR3 has 13 amino acids. The CDR3: CASSPGINTEAFF. For the CDR3, the DNA is TGTGCCAGCAGTCCCGGGATCAACACTGAAGCTTTCTTT.

The table lists this clonotype with many counts. The chain uses TRBV7-9 and TRBJ2-3; TRBD1 matches 7 bases. In germline, CDR1 is SEHNR, CDR2 FQNEAQ (reference sequence). The CDR3 is made up of 15 amino acids. After removal of 5 bases from V and 0 bases from J, the junction contained 5 bases not matched to a gene. As DNA, the CDR3 is TGTGCCAGCAGCAAGGGACAGACGAGCACAGATACGCAGTATTTT. As protein: CASSKGQTSTDTQYF.

The table lists this clonotype with many counts. This chain links TRBV9 with TRBJ2-1, with 10 bases fitting TRBD2. The CDR3 runs to 16 residues. V gave up 3 bases and J gave up 9 bases; unmatched junction bases: 12. The germline CDR1 and CDR2 sequences are SGDLS and YYNGEE. Here the CDR3 reads CASSASSGTSAGEQFF. The DNA of the CDR3 is TGTGCCAGCAGCGCGTCATCCGGGACTAGCGCTGGTGAGCAGTTCTTC.

This clonotype has a count of ten or more. This rearrangement joins TRBV7-2 to TRBJ2-5; 11 bases are shared with TRBD2. Germline V CDR1 and CDR2: SGHTA, FQGNSA. Trimming took 6 bases from V and 4 from J; bases not matched to a gene: 7. The CDR3 contains 15 residues. The CDR3 region is CASRPIAGGRETQYF. The DNA of the CDR3 is TGTGCCAGCAGGCCGATAGCGGGGGGGCGAGAGACCCAGTACTTC.

This clonotype has ten or more counts. This chain uses TRBV10-3 with TRBJ2-4, with D perhaps matching TRBD1 or TRBD2 (5 bases each). V was pared by 0 bases and J by 8 bases, with 11 bases between. The CDR3 extends over 14 amino acids. The germline CDR1 and CDR2 sequences are ENHRY and SYGVKD. DNA for the CDR3: TGTGCCATCAGTGAGTCAGGCAGGGACGACATTCAGTACTTC. This encodes CAISESGRDDIQYF.

Many counts were recorded for this clonotype. The CDR3 reads CAISEFRTGRSQETQYF. The CDR3 DNA reads as TGTGCCATCAGTGAGTTTCGGACAGGGCGAAGCCAAGAGACCCAGTACTTC. This chain connects TRBV10-3 to TRBJ2-5; 8 bases agree with TRBD1. Germline V lookup: CDR1 ENHRY, CDR2 SYGVKD. V lost 1 base and J lost 1; bases outside the gene matches: 8. This CDR3 is 17 amino acids long.

The chain uses TRBV30 and TRBJ2-5; 9 nucleotides agree with TRBD2. Trimming cost V 0 bases and J 4 bases; bases outside gene matches: 9. CDR1 GTSNPN and CDR2 SVGIG come from the germline V gene (reference sequence). There are 16 residues in the CDR3. CDR3 sequence reads: CAWSVVLAGFIETQYF. Here the CDR3 DNA reads TGTGCCTGGAGTGTTGTCCTAGCGGGATTTATAGAGACCCAGTACTTC. The variable domain in full, completed from reference TRBV30 and TRBJ2-5, reads SQTIHQWPATLVQPVGSPLSLECTVEGTSNPNLYWYRQAAGRGLQLLFYSVGIGQISSEVPQNLSASRPQDRQFILSSKKLLLSDSGFYLCAWSVVLAGFIETQYFGPGTRLLVL.

This clonotype was counted ten times or more. The chain combines TRBV10-3 with TRBJ2-6; D unclear. Germline CDR1 reads ENHRY; CDR2 reads SYGVKD. Between the trimmed V and J ends, which lost 0 bases and 2 bases, there was a span of 20 bases. CDR3 length: 20 residues. In nucleotides, the CDR3 is TGTGCCATCAGTGAGTCGATTCTTCAAGGTTTGTCCCCTGGGGCCAACGTCCTGACTTTC. It codes for CAISESILQGLSPGANVLTF.

This clonotype was seen many times. The chain employs TRBV7-2 and TRBJ2-7; TRBD2 matches 9 bases. V was clipped by 4 bases and J by 5 bases; unmatched bases: 15. The CDR3 contains 17 residues. The germline V gene has CDR1 SGHTA and CDR2 FQGNSA. The DNA for the CDR3 is TGTGCCAGCAGCTCAGGCTTAGCGGGGGCTCATTACAACGAGCAGTACTTC. Its protein product is CASSSGLAGAHYNEQYF.

About this clonotype itself: The junction departs from germline at one end; a sequencing error may be responsible. V and J are TRBV20-1 and TRBJ1-1; D is perhaps TRBD1 (6 bases). CDR3 length: 14 amino acids. Germline CDR1 is DFQATT and CDR2 is SNEGSKA (reference sequence). The CDR3 loop is CSARDWGLKTEAFF. The CDR3 nucleotides read TGCAGTGCTAGAGATTGGGGGCTGAAGACTGAAGCTTTCTTT.